A single sample gave rise to the 17 T cell receptor beta chains below, sequenced in a study of blood T cell repertoires in COVID-19. Produced via immunoSEQ multiplex PCR; TCRdb's table is partial and in-frame only. This sample has a few hundred thousand clones, with around 88% found just once. Sequencing was carried out using peripheral blood. These receptors originate from a woman aged 25 to 39 with COVID-19, enrolled during active disease.

The chain recombines TRBV7-8 with TRBJ2-5; D is unresolved. CDR3 length: 13 amino acids. CDR1 is SGHVS and CDR2 is FQNEAQ in the germline V gene. Trimming took 5 bases from V and 5 from J, leaving 12 bases between them. The CDR3 spells CASSPPSYETQYF. In nucleotides, the CDR3 is TGTGCCAGCAGCCCCCCCTCCTATGAGACCCAGTACTTC.

This clone was seen a single time. The DNA of the CDR3 is TGTGCCAGCAGTGTCGTAGCGGGAGTTTGCCACGAGCAGTACGTC. Translated, it gives CASSVVAGVCHEQYV. V usage is TRBV6-4 and J usage is TRBJ2-7, with 9 positions matching TRBD2. CDR1 is MRHNA and CDR2 is SNTAGT in the germline V gene. With V trimmed by 4 bases and J by 5 bases, 9 bases remained unmatched. The CDR3 spans 15 residues.

The V gene is TRBV12-5, the J gene TRBJ1-6; 8 nucleotides match TRBD1. Germline V CDR1 and CDR2: LGHNT, FRNRAP. J gave up 14 bases and V 0 bases, and 15 bases lay outside the gene matches. The CDR3 extends over 17 amino acids. The CDR3 DNA sequence: TGTGCTAGTGGTTTGGTCTTCCAGGGGGCGCGGGTCGGGACCCTCCACTTT. This codes for CASGLVFQGARVGTLHF.

The genes are TRBV15 and TRBJ2-2; 10 bases line up with TRBD1. V shed 5 bases, J shed 3 bases, and the junction held 6 bases outside the gene matches. CDR1 is LNHNV and CDR2 is YYDKDF in the germline V gene (reference sequence). CDR3 length equals 16 residues. The CDR3, as DNA: TGTGCCACCAGCCTAGGACAGGGGGGGGACACCGGGGAGCTGTTTTTT. Translated, it gives CATSLGQGGDTGELFF.

This clone was picked up one time. This chain joins TRBV6-8 and TRBJ2-7; 10 nucleotides line up with TRBD1. The CDR3 is 18 amino acids. Germline lookup yields CDR1 MNHGY and CDR2 SAAAGT. Trimming removed 8 bases from V and 0 bases from J; junction bases left unmatched: 16. CDR3 in DNA: TGTGCCAGCCCTTTCTGGGACAGGGGTCTAACCACCTCCTACGAGCAGTACGTC. Protein product: CASPFWDRGLTTSYEQYV.

The V call is TRBV6-1, the J call TRBJ2-7, with D perhaps matching TRBD1 (5 bases). Looked up from germline, CDR1 is MNHNS and CDR2 is SASEGT. V was clipped by 2 bases and J by 6 bases, with 17 bases between them. The CDR3 spans 15 residues. CDR3 bases: TGTGCCAGCAGTGAATCAGTGGCAGGGCATCTCGAGCAGTACGTC. Its translation is CASSESVAGHLEQYV.

This chain connects TRBV6-2 or TRBV6-3 to TRBJ1-2; D gene unclear. V lost 2 bases and J 4 bases, leaving 26 bases between the germline ends. The CDR3 runs to 19 residues. CDR1 and CDR2 from the germline V gene are MNHEY and SVGEGT. CDR3 DNA: TGTGCCAGCAGTTACGAGGAAGAGAATCCCGTTAGCGGGCTCTATGGCTACACCTTC. Its protein product is CASSYEEENPVSGLYGYTF.

This chain links TRBV6-2 or TRBV6-3 with TRBJ2-1; TRBD2 agrees at 14 bases. CDR1 is MNHEY and CDR2 is SVGEGT in the germline V gene. The CDR3 is made up of 17 amino acids. V lost 2 bases and J lost 6; bases outside the gene matches: 6. The CDR3 DNA reads as TGTGCCAGCAGTTACGCTTCCGGGACTAGCGGGGGCAATGAGCAGTTCTTC. Encoded protein: CASSYASGTSGGNEQFF.

The chain employs TRBV6-5 and TRBJ1-6, with 8 bases lining up with TRBD1. The CDR3 sequence is 16 residues long. Germline lookup yields CDR1 MNHEY and CDR2 SVGAGI. V shed 2 bases and J 9 bases; nucleotides not matched to a gene: 9. DNA for the CDR3: TGTGCCAGCAGTTACCCGGTGGCAGGGGGCGTTTCACCCCTCCACTTT. This translates into CASSYPVAGGVSPLHF.

The J gene is TRBJ2-3, the V gene TRBV6-2 or TRBV6-3, with a tentative D call TRBD2 (7 bases). The CDR3 contains 17 residues. Germline V gene lookup returns CDR1 MNHEY and CDR2 SVGEGT. V lost 2 bases, J lost 3 bases, and 18 bases lay in between. Here the CDR3 reads CASSYLGGASGTDTQYF. The DNA for the CDR3 is TGTGCCAGCAGTTACCTTGGGGGGGCTAGCGGTACAGATACGCAGTATTTT.

The chain recombines TRBV7-6 with TRBJ1-1; the D gene is possibly TRBD1 (6 bases). Germline CDR1 is SGHVS and CDR2 is FNYEAQ. The CDR3 totals 16 residues. V was pared by 5 bases and J by 1 base, with 17 bases between. The CDR3 DNA sequence: TGTGCCAGCAGCCCTGGTAGGGGGGGCTGGAACACTGAAGCTTTCTTT. Its translation is CASSPGRGGWNTEAFF.

V is TRBV7-7 and J is TRBJ2-7; 10 bases align to TRBD2. This CDR3 has 17 residues. Germline CDR1 reads SSHAT; CDR2 reads FNYEAQ (reference sequence). The CDR3 coding sequence is TGTGCTAGCAGCTTAACCTTGCTAGCGGGAGACACCTACGAGCAGTACGTC. It yields the protein CASSLTLLAGDTYEQYV.

This chain joins TRBV7-9 and TRBJ1-2; unclear D gene. The CDR3 extends over 15 amino acids. Germline CDR1 is SEHNR and CDR2 is FQNEAQ (reference sequence). V was shortened by 5 bases and J by 4 bases, with 17 bases between the two germline ends. The CDR3 sequence is CASSPGDPVPYGYTF. The CDR3 bases are TGTGCCAGCAGCCCGGGTGACCCGGTACCCTATGGCTACACCTTC.

Worth noting for this clone: Within the sample, other DNA sequences also encode this same CDR3. The rearrangement joins TRBV6-5 to TRBJ2-3; weak D call: TRBD2 (5 bases). Germline values: CDR1 MNHEY, CDR2 SVGAGI. The CDR3 spans 16 residues. V lost 0 bases to trimming and J lost 1 base, with 11 bases between them. The CDR3, as DNA: TGTGCCAGCAGTTACTCTGCCGGACTGCGCACAGATACGCAGTATTTT. This codes for CASSYSAGLRTDTQYF.

The chain couples TRBV6-5 to TRBJ2-5; D is possibly TRBD1 (5 bases). Trimming cost V 5 bases and J 5 bases, with 18 bases left between them. This CDR3 is built from 15 residues. The V gene's germline CDR1 is MNHEY and CDR2 SVGAGI. DNA for the CDR3: TGTGCCAGCAGTACCCAAAGCAGGGTTACCGAGACCCAGTACTTC. It encodes CASSTQSRVTETQYF.

The V gene is TRBV5-6, the J gene TRBJ1-2; 9 nucleotides match TRBD1. The CDR3 runs 14 residues. Germline CDR1 is SGHDT and CDR2 is YYEEEE. The V segment lost 0 bases and the J segment 9 bases; nucleotides outside the gene matches: 6. The DNA of the CDR3 is TGTGCCAGCAGCTTGGGGGACAGGGCCGGAAGCTACACCTTC. Protein product: CASSLGDRAGSYTF. The whole variable domain, filled in from reference TRBV5-6 and TRBJ1-2, reads DAGVTQSPTHLIKTRGQQVTLRCSPKSGHDTVSWYQQALGQGPQFIFQYYEEEERQRGNFPDRFSGHQFPNYSSELNVNALLLGDSALYLCASSLGDRAGSYTFGSGTRLTVV.

V usage is TRBV25-1 and J usage is TRBJ2-4, with 9 bases matching TRBD1. The CDR3 totals 15 residues. The V segment lost 6 bases and the J segment 7 bases; nucleotides outside the gene matches: 10. Germline lookup yields CDR1 MGHDK and CDR2 SYGVNS. CDR3 coding DNA: TGTGCCAGCAGCGCTCTGACAGGGGGATGTAACATTCAGTACTTC. Translating gives CASSALTGGCNIQYF.